This T cell receptor beta chain was obtained from a study of CD8 T cells in ankylosing spondylitis. Notes on the study in general: Past research had described some motif variants in reactive arthritis synovial fluid and blood. With a CD8+ phenotype, disease-linked clones were relatively rare in peripheral blood. Eight highly homologous variants made up a TCR beta motif, and this motif appeared characteristic of ankylosing spondylitis blood.

This clonotype was observed many times. Its antigen remains unidentified. For TCR beta, libraries came from quantitative 5'-RACE with molecular barcodes. Each CDR3 protein is one row after TCRdb ran MiXCR on the 5' RACE reads. Of 180,000 or so distinct CDR3 sequences listed, 9.5% to 13% were seen once; the top ten hold around 29%. The germline V gene encodes CDR1 SQVTM and CDR2 ANQGSEA. The V end lost 3 bases, the J end lost 1 base, and 13 bases lay between the germline ends. This CDR3 spans 15 amino acids. The chain couples TRBV29-1 to TRBJ2-1, with D possibly matching TRBD1 (5 bases). Sequencing was performed on blood, either unsorted or a sorted T cell fraction (not recorded which). The source is a male donor with ankylosing spondylitis or in good health (not recorded which). The CDR3 sequence: CSVEIVGRSYNEQFF. The CDR3, as DNA: TGCAGCGTTGAGATTGTGGGGCGGTCCTACAATGAGCAGTTCTTC.